Listed below are T cell receptor beta chains from one sample, sequenced in a study of human T cells and chemical hapten exposure. TCRdb reprocessed the 5' RACE reads with MiXCR, giving one entry per CDR3 protein. Of around 82,000 distinct CDR3 sequences listed, about 8.4% are singletons. These receptors were taken from a male donor in good health. CDR3s include the opening cysteine and the closing phenylalanine or tryptophan. A D gene is named only where the DNA matches it firmly. Only some rows state a clone size, as once, few, many or a class for expanded clones.

length	J	size	V	D	CDR3	DNA
14	TRBJ1-1	NA	TRBV7-2	TRBD1	CASSSGQGATEAFF	TGTGCCAGCAGCTCCGGACAGGGGGCCACTGAAGCTTTCTTT
12	TRBJ2-3	many	TRBV7-9	NA	CASSLVVDTQYF	TGTGCCAGCAGCTTAGTGGTAGATACGCAGTATTTT
16	TRBJ1-6	NA	TRBV14	NA	CASSHIRPNYNSPLHF	TGTGCCAGCAGCCACATCCGGCCCAACTATAATTCACCCCTCCACTTT
14	TRBJ1-2	many	TRBV25-1	TRBD1	CASSEGQAHYGYTF	TGTGCCAGCAGTGAGGGACAGGCACACTATGGCTACACCTTC
16	TRBJ2-5	many	TRBV7-9	TRBD1	CASSFPGTGDQETQYF	TGTGCCAGCAGCTTCCCTGGGACAGGGGATCAAGAGACCCAGTACTTC
15	TRBJ1-1	many	TRBV5-5	TRBD1	CASRGTGTMNTEAFF	TGTGCCAGCAGGGGGACAGGAACGATGAACACTGAAGCTTTCTTT
16	TRBJ1-4	few	TRBV3-1	NA	CASSQGFGATNEKLFF	TGTGCCAGCAGCCAAGGGTTCGGGGCAACTAATGAAAAACTGTTTTTT
17	TRBJ2-3	NA	TRBV3-1	TRBD1	CASSQIPGQGGTDTQYF	TGTGCCAGCAGCCAGATTCCGGGACAGGGGGGAACAGATACGCAGTATTTT
13	TRBJ1-1	NA	TRBV20-1	NA	CSAEVAENTEAFF	TGCAGTGCGGAAGTGGCGGAAAACACTGAAGCTTTCTTT
15	TRBJ1-1	few	TRBV6-5	NA	CASSYGGGSNTEAFF	TGTGCCAGCAGTTACGGTGGGGGTTCGAACACTGAAGCTTTCTTT
16	TRBJ2-7	many	TRBV5-1	TRBD1	CASSLGQGRTSYEQYF	TGCGCCAGCAGCTTGGGACAGGGGCGAACTTCCTACGAGCAGTACTTC
15	TRBJ2-4	many	TRBV12-3/TRBV12-4	NA	CASRASSGSENIQYF	TGTGCCAGCCGAGCATCAAGTGGCTCGGAAAACATTCAGTACTTC
15	TRBJ2-5	NA	TRBV19	TRBD1	CASSIGGTGFLTQYF	TGTGCCAGTAGTATTGGCGGGACAGGGTTTCTAACCCAGTACTTC
16	TRBJ1-6	NA	TRBV10-3	NA	CAISESVNSENSPLHF	TGTGCCATCAGTGAGTCGGTCAACAGCGAGAATTCACCCCTCCACTTT
15	TRBJ2-1	many	TRBV5-1	TRBD2	CASSLGGSGYNEQFF	TGCGCCAGCAGCTTAGGCGGGAGCGGTTACAATGAGCAGTTCTTC
16	TRBJ1-5	few	TRBV5-5	TRBD1	CASSSRDRASNQPQHF	TGTGCCAGCAGCTCAAGGGACAGGGCGAGCAATCAGCCCCAGCATTTT
13	TRBJ1-5	NA	TRBV29-1	NA	CSAVGQQNQPQHF	TGCAGTGCCGTCGGGCAGCAAAATCAGCCCCAGCATTTT
17	TRBJ2-4	few	TRBV12-3/TRBV12-4	NA	CASSLSGQDYGENIQYF	TGTGCCAGCAGTTTAAGTGGGCAGGACTATGGGGAAAACATTCAGTACTTC
13	TRBJ2-6	few	TRBV20-1	NA	CSARANGANVLTF	TGCAGTGCTAGAGCTAATGGGGCCAACGTCCTGACTTTC
12	TRBJ2-7	many	TRBV20-1	NA	CSASDRRYEQYF	TGCAGTGCCAGTGACAGACGGTACGAGCAGTACTTC
18	TRBJ2-1	many	TRBV25-1	NA	CASSPVGGGRGGYNEQFF	TGTGCCAGCAGTCCTGTCGGCGGAGGCCGAGGGGGGTACAATGAGCAGTTCTTC
17	TRBJ1-1	many	TRBV12-5	NA	CASGLPPFEGIATEAFF	TGTGCTAGTGGTTTGCCACCCTTCGAGGGAATCGCCACTGAAGCTTTCTTT
12	TRBJ1-2	NA	TRBV5-1	NA	CASKGGNYGYTF	TGCGCCAGCAAAGGAGGGAACTATGGCTACACCTTC
14	TRBJ2-5	few	TRBV7-9	NA	CASSLQNTKETQYF	TGTGCCAGCAGCTTACAGAATACTAAAGAGACCCAGTACTTC
14	TRBJ1-1	NA	TRBV7-8	NA	CASSLLGGDTEAFF	TGTGCCAGCAGCTTATTAGGGGGAGACACTGAAGCTTTCTTT
16	TRBJ1-5	many	TRBV20-1	TRBD1	CSARVAGQGRNQPQHF	TGCAGTGCTAGAGTAGCGGGACAGGGGCGCAATCAGCCCCAGCATTTT
15	TRBJ1-5	few	TRBV19	NA	CASQRGNGGNQPQHF	TGTGCCAGCCAAAGGGGGAACGGCGGCAATCAGCCCCAGCATTTT
14	TRBJ1-1	NA	TRBV12-3/TRBV12-4	TRBD1	CASSGQGEVTEAFF	TGTGCCAGCAGCGGACAGGGAGAAGTAACTGAAGCTTTCTTT
14	TRBJ1-1	once	TRBV27	TRBD1	CASGNRGGKAEAFF	TGTGCCAGCGGGAACAGGGGAGGGAAGGCTGAAGCTTTCTTT
15	TRBJ2-2	NA	TRBV29-1	TRBD2	CSAAGLAERSGERFF	TGCAGCGCAGCGGGACTAGCGGAGAGGAGCGGGGAGCGGTTTTTT
16	TRBJ2-7	many	TRBV4-3	TRBD2	CASSLGSGVLSYEQYF	TGCGCCAGCAGCCTCGGAAGCGGGGTGCTCTCCTACGAGCAGTACTTC
16	TRBJ2-7	many	TRBV5-1	NA	CASSPPAAGPLREQYF	TGCGCCAGCAGCCCCCCGGCGGCGGGACCCCTTCGGGAGCAGTACTTC
14	TRBJ1-5	few	TRBV6-6	NA	CASSFSPSNQPQHF	TGTGCCAGCAGTTTTTCACCCAGCAATCAGCCCCAGCATTTT